This entry describes one TCR beta chain. The sample comes from a study of blood T cell repertoires in COVID-19. On the study more broadly: COVID-19 samples from acute and convalescent phases originated in the United States, Italy and Spain. The cDNA or gDNA used as material had been derived from T cells, B-cell-depleted T cells, or PBMCs.

The table came from immunoSEQ multiplex PCR; TCRdb's copy has only in-frame clones and leaves some out. The sample carries about 360,000 clones, around 84% recorded once. Germline CDR1 is SGHDN and CDR2 is FVKESK. Trimming took off 4 bases at V and 5 bases at J, with 17 bases between the two ends. CDR3 length equals 16 residues. The clonotype was recovered from a human donor with acute or convalescent COVID-19. The donor label of this sample is uncertain. The specimen was peripheral blood. The chain carries TRBV14 and TRBJ2-2, with TRBD1 as a possible D gene (6 bases). The DNA for the CDR3 is TGTGCCAGCAGCCCCACAGGGATGGGTAGAACCGGGGAGCTGTTTTTT. This codes for CASSPTGMGRTGELFF.